This passage covers 8 T cell receptor beta chains from one sample sequenced in a study of cytomegalovirus exposure and HLA in healthy donors. The PCR contained 60 Vbeta and 13 Jbeta primers. Produced via immunoSEQ multiplex PCR; TCRdb's table is partial and in-frame only. The sample holds 150,000 or so clones, 80% seen once. The sample was PBMCs. Source of these receptors: a male donor in good health and CMV-seropositive.

The chain combines TRBV28 with TRBJ2-2; 8 nucleotides align to TRBD2. The ends lost 3 bases at V and 8 bases at J; junction bases unmatched: 11. CDR3 length: 16 residues. Looked up from germline, CDR1 is MDHEN and CDR2 is SYDVKM. Here the CDR3 reads CASSLPGLVDSGELFF. The CDR3 nucleotides read TGTGCCAGCAGTTTGCCGGGACTAGTAGATAGTGGGGAGCTGTTTTTT.

V usage is TRBV7-9 and J usage is TRBJ1-2, with 7 bases that match TRBD1. The CDR3 runs to 14 residues. Germline V gene data show CDR1 as SEHNR and CDR2 as FQNEAQ (reference sequence). With V trimmed by 1 base and J by 4 bases, 3 bases remained unmatched. The CDR3, as DNA: TGTGCCAGCAGCTTAGGGGGACAGAGCTATGGCTACACCTTC. This codes for CASSLGGQSYGYTF.

This chain joins TRBV2 and TRBJ1-5; D is ambiguous. Germline V gene lookup returns CDR1 SNHLY and CDR2 FYNNEI. CDR3 length: 15 residues. With 5 bases removed from V and 2 bases from J, the gap between germline ends came to 13 bases. The CDR3 protein is CASSFLGSGNQPQHF. CDR3 DNA sequence: TGTGCCAGCAGTTTCTTAGGGAGCGGCAATCAGCCCCAGCATTTT.

The CDR3 protein is CAWSGKAGGPGEQFF. As DNA, the CDR3 is TGTGCCTGGAGTGGTAAAGCGGGAGGGCCCGGTGAGCAGTTCTTC. V gene TRBV30 combines with J gene TRBJ2-1; 10 bases fit TRBD2. Germline V gene sequence: CDR1 GTSNPN, CDR2 SVGIG (reference sequence). This CDR3 is 15 amino acids long. Trimming at V came to 1 base and at J to 9 bases, leaving 9 bases not matched to a gene.

The rearrangement uses TRBV4-3 and TRBJ2-1, with D tentatively TRBD2 (5 bases). This CDR3 spans 17 amino acids. Germline loops: CDR1 LGHNA, CDR2 YSLEER. V was pared by 0 bases and J by 4 bases, with 16 bases between. CDR3 DNA sequence: TGCGCCAGCAGCCAAGACCTGGGTGGGAGAGTTTACAATGAGCAGTTCTTC. Amino acids: CASSQDLGGRVYNEQFF.

The CDR3 DNA sequence: TGTGCCAGCAGCTTAGAGATGGCGCTTCGGAGAGCGAGCACTGAAGCTTTCTTT. Translating it yields CASSLEMALRRASTEAFF. This sequence joins TRBV11-2 and TRBJ1-1; unclear D gene. CDR3 length: 18 residues. Germline V gene lookup returns CDR1 SGHAT and CDR2 FQNNGV. The V gene lost 0 bases and the J gene lost 4 bases, with 21 bases spanning the gap.

The CDR3 protein is CASSRRDSNQPQHF. For the CDR3, the DNA is TGTGCCAGCAGTCGTCGGGATAGCAATCAGCCCCAGCATTTT. J is TRBJ1-5 and V is TRBV27; D is ambiguous. Trimming left V 5 bases short and J 0 bases short, with 8 bases between. The length of the CDR3 is 14 residues. Germline V CDR1 and CDR2: MNHEY, SMNVEV (reference sequence).

The rearrangement uses TRBV27 and TRBJ2-1; TRBD2 matches at 11 bases. Per the germline V gene, CDR1 is MNHEY and CDR2 is SMNVEV (reference sequence). CDR3 length: 13 amino acids. After removal of 7 bases from V and 8 bases from J, the junction contained 4 bases not matched to a gene. The CDR3 sequence: CASNGSGRDEQFF. The CDR3 DNA is TGTGCCAGCAATGGTAGCGGGAGGGATGAGCAGTTCTTC.